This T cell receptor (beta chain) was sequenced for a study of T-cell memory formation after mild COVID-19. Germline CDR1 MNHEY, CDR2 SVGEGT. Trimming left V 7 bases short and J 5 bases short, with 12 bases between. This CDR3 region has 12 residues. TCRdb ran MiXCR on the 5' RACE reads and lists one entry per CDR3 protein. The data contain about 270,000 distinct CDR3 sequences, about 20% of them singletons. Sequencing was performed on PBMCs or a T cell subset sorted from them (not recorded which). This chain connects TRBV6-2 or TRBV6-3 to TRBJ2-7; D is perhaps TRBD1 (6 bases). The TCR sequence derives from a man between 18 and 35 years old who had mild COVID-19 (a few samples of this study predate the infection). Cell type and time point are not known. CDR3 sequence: CASTEGEHEQYF. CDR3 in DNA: TGTGCCAGCACCGAGGGGGAACACGAGCAGTACTTC.